What follows are 28 T cell receptor beta chains derived from one specimen sequenced in a study of CXCR3-negative and CXCR3-positive naive CD8 T cells. UMI-tagged TRB cDNA libraries were built via 5' RACE. TCRdb reprocessed the 5' RACE reads and stores each CDR3 protein as one record, lacking DNA. The specimen's table records about 50,000 distinct CDR3 sequences. Sample: naive CXCR3- CD8+ T cells from blood. The sample's subset: CD45RO-CCR7+CD27+CD95- naive CD8+ T cells lacking CXCR3 (TNR3-). These receptors were obtained from a human donor in good health. Some clones in this sample may be carry-over from other donors' samples.

This chain uses TRBV5-1 with TRBJ2-4; the D gene TCRdb calls, TRBD1, cannot be checked with no DNA. Germline-derived CDR1 and CDR2 are SGHRS and YFSETQ. This CDR3 has 19 residues. CDR3 in amino acids: CASSLGRGYIELAKNIQYF.

V and J are TRBV7-9 and TRBJ1-1; TCRdb's assignment of TRBD1 cannot be checked, as there is no DNA. CDR3 length: 16 amino acids. The germline CDR1 and CDR2 sequences are SEHNR and FQNEAQ (reference sequence). The CDR3 sequence is CASSSLGGGKNTEAFF.

The V and J genes are TRBV3-1 and TRBJ1-6. This CDR3 has 14 amino acids. Germline V lookup: CDR1 LGHDT, CDR2 YNNKEL (reference sequence). CDR3 residues: CASRLEPRGSPLHF.

The chain couples TRBV7-9 to TRBJ2-3. CDR1 SEHNR and CDR2 FQNEAQ come from the germline V gene (reference sequence). CDR3 size: 16 residues. The CDR3 spells CASSLASVGITDTQYF. The variable domain in full, with the rest retrieved from reference TRBV7-9 and TRBJ2-3, is DTGVSQNPRHKITKRGQNVTFRCDPISEHNRLYWYRQTLGQGPEFLTYFQNEAQLEKSRLLSDRFSAERPKGSFSTLEIQRTEQGDSAMYLCASSLASVGITDTQYFGPGTRLTVL.

This rearrangement joins TRBV7-6 to TRBJ2-5; the TCRdb call, TRBD2, lacks DNA for checking. Germline-derived CDR1 and CDR2 are SGHVS and FNYEAQ. The CDR3 consists of 14 residues. The CDR3 sequence: CASSMTSGGETQYF.

The chain joins TRBV20-1 to TRBJ2-1; TCRdb designates TRBD2, a call that cannot be tested without DNA. Germline CDR1 and CDR2: DFQATT and SNEGSKA (reference sequence). The CDR3 runs 12 residues. The CDR3 region is CSARRETNEQFF.

This chain links TRBV7-6 with TRBJ2-7; TCRdb picks TRBD1, but there is no DNA to check that call. Looked up from germline, CDR1 is SGHVS and CDR2 is FNYEAQ. CDR3 size: 14 residues. CDR3 loop: CASSARQGPYEQYF.

The CDR3 spells CASSLYGGAAYEQYF. The chain joins TRBV28 to TRBJ2-7; TCRdb outputs TRBD1, but without DNA this stays unchecked. Germline V gives CDR1 MDHEN, CDR2 SYDVKM. This CDR3 region has 15 residues.

CDR3 residues: CASSLSGGNTGELFF. The chain recombines TRBV7-3 with TRBJ2-2; TCRdb picks TRBD1, but there is no DNA to check that call. Per germline, CDR1 SGHTA and CDR2 FQGTGA. There are 15 residues in the CDR3.

V is TRBV20-1 and J is TRBJ1-1. Germline CDR1 is DFQATT and CDR2 is SNEGSKA (reference sequence). This CDR3 has 13 amino acids. This CDR3 reads CSARTRRSTEAFF.

The rearrangement uses TRBV29-1 and TRBJ1-4. This CDR3 has 13 amino acids. The germline gives CDR1 SQVTM, CDR2 ANQGSEA. Here the CDR3 reads CSASESTNEKLFF.

The CDR3 here is CASSLAQNTGELFF. V usage is TRBV5-6 and J usage is TRBJ2-2. Germline CDR1 is SGHDT and CDR2 is YYEEEE. CDR3 length equals 14 residues.

This rearrangement joins TRBV7-2 to TRBJ2-1; TCRdb's D gene call, TRBD1, goes unchecked for lack of DNA. CDR1 SGHTA and CDR2 FQGNSA come from the germline V gene. The CDR3 is made up of 16 amino acids. The CDR3 sequence is CASSGGPGIPYNEQFF.

The chain employs TRBV4-3 and TRBJ2-7; TCRdb designates TRBD2, a call that cannot be tested without DNA. Germline assignment: CDR1 LGHNA and CDR2 YSLEER. This CDR3 contains 16 residues. The CDR3 sequence is CASSQDRAGPRYEQYF.

The chain combines TRBV5-1 with TRBJ1-1. The CDR3 has 13 residues. CDR1 is SGHRS and CDR2 is YFSETQ in the germline V gene. CDR3 in amino acids: CASSPDVNTEAFF. The whole variable domain, filled in from reference TRBV5-1 and TRBJ1-1, reads KAGVTQTPRYLIKTRGQQVTLSCSPISGHRSVSWYQQTPGQGLQFLFEYFSETQRNKGNFPGRFSGRQFSNSRSEMNVSTLELGDSALYLCASSPDVNTEAFFGQGTRLTVV.

This sequence joins TRBV19 and TRBJ2-7. The CDR3 sequence is 13 residues long. Germline V gene sequence: CDR1 LNHDA, CDR2 SQIVND (reference sequence). CDR3 loop: CASSYSLPHEQYF.

The chain couples TRBV4-3 to TRBJ2-1; absent DNA, TCRdb's TRBD1 call cannot be checked. Germline V gene data show CDR1 as LGHNA and CDR2 as YSLEER. The length of the CDR3 is 17 residues. The CDR3: CASSQGLRDRVLNEQFF.

The rearrangement uses TRBV29-1 and TRBJ2-7; TCRdb's D call of TRBD1 is untestable without DNA. The CDR3 has 14 residues. CDR1 is SQVTM, CDR2 ANQGSEA, per germline. The CDR3 here is CSVVYRDRGYEQYF.

The CDR3 loop reads CASSHEGGSPLERYF. The chain employs TRBV3-1 and TRBJ2-7; the TCRdb call, TRBD1, lacks DNA for checking. Germline V gives CDR1 LGHDT, CDR2 YNNKEL (reference sequence). CDR3 size: 15 residues.

The rearrangement uses TRBV5-4 and TRBJ2-2; TCRdb's D call, TRBD1, is unchecked because there is no DNA. The CDR3 consists of 15 residues. Germline V gene lookup returns CDR1 SGHNT and CDR2 YYREEE (reference sequence). CDR3 sequence reads: CASSLGFRGTGELFF.

The chain joins TRBV9 to TRBJ2-2; TCRdb's D call, TRBD1, is unchecked because there is no DNA. The CDR3 has 15 amino acids. Germline V lookup: CDR1 SGDLS, CDR2 YYNGEE. The CDR3 spells CASSEGTANTGELFF.

The chain combines TRBV9 with TRBJ1-2; TCRdb's D call of TRBD1 is untestable without DNA. The CDR3 runs 15 residues. Germline CDR1 and CDR2: SGDLS and YYNGEE. CDR3 in amino acids: CASSGNRGLGYGYTF.

V gene TRBV6-6 combines with J gene TRBJ2-7; checking the TCRdb D call of TRBD1 is not possible without DNA. CDR1 is MNHNY, CDR2 SVGAGI, per germline (reference sequence). This CDR3 contains 11 residues. The chain's CDR3 is CASSSGGEQYF.

The rearrangement joins TRBV29-1 to TRBJ2-7; TCRdb outputs TRBD2, but without DNA this stays unchecked. Germline CDR1 is SQVTM and CDR2 is ANQGSEA. The CDR3 is 16 residues long. The CDR3 here is CSVEDPEREGSYEQYF.

The chain recombines TRBV19 with TRBJ2-1; the TCRdb D gene call, TRBD1, has no DNA to confirm it. The CDR3 contains 19 residues. The germline V gene has CDR1 LNHDA and CDR2 SQIVND (reference sequence). The CDR3 is CASSIFGGPHGSSYNEQFF.

The V and J genes are TRBV12-3 or TRBV12-4 and TRBJ2-3; the TRBD1 assignment by TCRdb is unverifiable without DNA. There are 12 residues in the CDR3. CDR3 sequence reads: CASNRVTDTQYF.

CDR3: CASSLDGGIQYF. This rearrangement joins TRBV7-2 to TRBJ2-4; TCRdb returns TRBD1, unconfirmable since there is no DNA. CDR1 and CDR2 (germline): SGHTA, FQGNSA. This CDR3 spans 12 amino acids.

The chain combines TRBV28 with TRBJ1-2. Germline values: CDR1 MDHEN, CDR2 SYDVKM. The CDR3 covers 14 residues. The CDR3 region is CASSPTGQVYGYTF.